These 13 T cell receptor beta chains came from one sample sequenced in a study of T cells in pancreatic ductal adenocarcinoma. Selected pancreatic ductal adenocarcinoma patients had undergone surgery without neoadjuvant therapy. The assay was immunoSEQ multiplex PCR, and TCRdb's table has in-frame clones only and misses some. Seen here are under 30,000 clones, around 90% observed once, and the top ten hold over 2%. The specimen sequenced was PBMCs. Every receptor here comes from a human donor with pancreatic ductal adenocarcinoma.

This chain joins TRBV6-1 and TRBJ2-1, with TRBD1 as a possible D gene (5 bases). Germline assignment: CDR1 MNHNS and CDR2 SASEGT. CDR3 size: 15 residues. The germline V and J ends were trimmed by 7 bases and 1 base, with 14 bases remaining between them. The CDR3 coding sequence is TGTGCCAGCACCTTCGGATCAGGGTCCTACAATGAGCAGTTCTTC. Protein: CASTFGSGSYNEQFF.

The chain couples TRBV5-4 to TRBJ1-4; TRBD1 matches at 8 bases. CDR3 length: 12 residues. Germline CDR1 is SGHNT and CDR2 is YYREEE (reference sequence). V trimming: 2 bases; J trimming: 10 bases; junction bases outside the gene matches: 1. The CDR3 DNA is TGTGCCAGCAGCTTTGACAGGGGAAAACTGTTTTTT. This sequence encodes CASSFDRGKLFF. The whole variable domain, filled in from reference TRBV5-4 and TRBJ1-4, reads ETGVTQSPTHLIKTRGQQVTLRCSSQSGHNTVSWYQQALGQGPQFIFQYYREEENGRGNFPPRFSGLQFPNYSSELNVNALELDDSALYLCASSFDRGKLFFGSGTQLSVL.

This clone was seen just once. V usage is TRBV14 and J usage is TRBJ2-3; 10 bases align to TRBD2. CDR1 is SGHDN and CDR2 is FVKESK in the germline V gene. The J segment lost 3 bases and the V segment lost 4 bases, leaving 10 bases of the junction unmatched. The CDR3 totals 17 residues. The CDR3, as DNA: TGTGCCAGCAGCCCCCGGGGGCTAGCGGGAGTGACAGATACGCAGTATTTT. This codes for CASSPRGLAGVTDTQYF. The whole variable domain, remainder taken from reference TRBV14 and TRBJ2-3, is EAGVTQFPSHSVIEKGQTVTLRCDPISGHDNLYWYRRVMGKEIKFLLHFVKESKQDESGMPNNRFLAERTGGTYSTLKVQPAELEDSGVYFCASSPRGLAGVTDTQYFGPGTRLTVL.

The chain is built from TRBV19 and TRBJ1-5; no definite D call. V lost 6 bases to trimming and J lost 2 bases, with 20 bases between them. The CDR3 loop spans 17 amino acids. The germline V gene has CDR1 LNHDA and CDR2 SQIVND (reference sequence). The CDR3: CASSPSSWGFGNQPQHF. The CDR3 nucleotides are TGTGCCAGTAGCCCTAGTAGTTGGGGTTTTGGCAATCAGCCCCAGCATTTT.

The chain links TRBV28 to TRBJ1-1, with a weak D call TRBD1 (5 bases). This CDR3 spans 13 amino acids. The germline V gene encodes CDR1 MDHEN and CDR2 SYDVKM. V was trimmed by 3 bases and J by 3 bases, leaving 8 bases between them. CDR3 bases: TGTGCCAGCAGTTTGAGGGGCTACACTGAAGCTTTCTTT. The encoded protein is CASSLRGYTEAFF.

This clone was seen only once. The V gene is TRBV27, the J gene TRBJ2-1; 9 bases align to TRBD1. The CDR3 loop spans 15 amino acids. V lost 6 bases and J lost 2; bases outside the gene matches: 5. Germline CDR1 and CDR2: MNHEY and SMNVEV (reference sequence). The DNA of the CDR3 is TGTGCCAGCAGCCCCGGGACAGGGACCTACAATGAGCAGTTCTTC. Its protein is CASSPGTGTYNEQFF.

This clone has just one count. CDR3 coding DNA: TGCGCCAGCAGCTTGGGGGGACCGGGACTAGCGCTGAGCTCCTACAATGAGCAGTTCTTC. Encoded protein: CASSLGGPGLALSSYNEQFF. The V and J genes are TRBV5-1 and TRBJ2-1; 10 bases map to TRBD2. V dropped 0 bases and J dropped 0; count of bases not matched to a gene: 12. The CDR3 contains 20 residues. Germline values: CDR1 SGHRS, CDR2 YFSETQ. Filled out from reference TRBV5-1 and TRBJ2-1, the complete variable domain reads KAGVTQTPRYLIKTRGQQVTLSCSPISGHRSVSWYQQTPGQGLQFLFEYFSETQRNKGNFPGRFSGRQFSNSRSEMNVSTLELGDSALYLCASSLGGPGLALSSYNEQFFGPGTRLTVL.

This rearrangement joins TRBV13 to TRBJ1-5, with unresolved D. The CDR3 runs 15 residues. The germline CDR1 and CDR2 sequences are PRHDT and FYEKMQ (reference sequence). Trimming removed 0 bases from V and 0 bases from J, with 6 bases in between. CDR3 coding DNA: TGTGCCAGCAGCTTAGGCCGGGTTAGCAATCAGCCCCAGCATTTT. It yields the protein CASSLGRVSNQPQHF.

The V gene is TRBV2, the J gene TRBJ2-1; TRBD2 matches at 11 bases. CDR3 size: 19 residues. CDR1 is SNHLY, CDR2 FYNNEI, per germline. Trimming at V came to 3 bases and at J to 2 bases, leaving 12 bases not matched to a gene. CDR3 in DNA: TGTGCCAGCAGTGACCCTCCCGGGAGTAGCGGGAGGGCCTACAATGAGCAGTTCTTC. It specifies CASSDPPGSSGRAYNEQFF.

The J gene is TRBJ1-2, the V gene TRBV6-1; 7 positions agree with TRBD1. CDR1 is MNHNS and CDR2 is SASEGT in the germline V gene. The CDR3 consists of 13 residues. Germline trimming cut 10 bases from V and 5 bases from J; bases unmatched to any gene: 10. The CDR3 sequence: CATRPAGQYGYTF. DNA for the CDR3: TGTGCCACCAGACCTGCGGGACAGTATGGCTACACCTTC.

In DNA form, the CDR3 reads TGTGCCATCAGGGGGACTAGCGGGTACGAGCAGTACTTC. Translation gives CAIRGTSGYEQYF. The chain combines TRBV10-3 with TRBJ2-7, with TRBD2 identical over 12 bases. This CDR3 is 13 amino acids long. The V gene end was trimmed by 6 bases and the J gene end by 4 bases; junction bases not matched to a gene: 1. CDR1 is ENHRY, CDR2 SYGVKD, per germline.

The genes are TRBV11-2 and TRBJ2-7; TRBD2 matches 9 bases. After removal of 1 base from V and 5 bases from J, the junction contained 15 bases not matched to a gene. CDR1 and CDR2 from the germline V gene are SGHAT and FQNNGV. CDR3 length equals 18 residues. Here the CDR3 DNA reads TGTGCCAGCAGCTTAGCCCCCGGTTTTAGCGGGAGAGGGGACGAGCAGTACTTC. Protein product: CASSLAPGFSGRGDEQYF.

The CDR3 is CASSQARGSYEQYF. In DNA, the CDR3 is TGCGCCAGCAGCCAAGCAAGGGGGTCCTACGAGCAGTACTTC. This sequence joins TRBV4-3 and TRBJ2-7; D possibly corresponds to TRBD1 (6 bases). Looked up from germline, CDR1 is LGHNA and CDR2 is YSLEER. V dropped 1 base and J dropped 1 base, with 8 bases sitting between them. The length of the CDR3 is 14 residues.